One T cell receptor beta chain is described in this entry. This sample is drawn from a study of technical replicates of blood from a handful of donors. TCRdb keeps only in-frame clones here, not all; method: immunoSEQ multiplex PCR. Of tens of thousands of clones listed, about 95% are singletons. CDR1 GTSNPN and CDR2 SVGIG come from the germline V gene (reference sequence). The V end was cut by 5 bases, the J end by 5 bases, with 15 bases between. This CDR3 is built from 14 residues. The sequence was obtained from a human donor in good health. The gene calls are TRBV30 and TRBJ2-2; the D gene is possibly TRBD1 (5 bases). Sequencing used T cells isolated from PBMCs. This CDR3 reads CAWVIQGLTGELFF. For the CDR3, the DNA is TGTGCCTGGGTAATTCAGGGTTTGACCGGGGAGCTGTTTTTT.